This TCR beta chain was documented in a study of OX40 agonist ivuxolimab in advanced cancers. Study as a whole: There were three patients with partial responses, one having hepatocellular carcinoma and two cutaneous melanoma.

Turning to this clone: The antigen remains undetermined.

The CDR3 spans 16 residues. Trimming removed 4 bases at V and 3 bases at J, with 15 bases between. CDR1 and CDR2 from the germline V gene are MNHNS and SASEGT. Using immunoSEQ multiplex PCR, the repertoire was profiled, and TCRdb retains in-frame clones only, with some absent. The sample records 60,000 to 95,000 clones, around 90% being singletons. General observations from the study: Average numbers of expanded clones were greater in CD8+ T cells than in CD4+. Some of the nonresponding patients also showed low levels of normalized T-cell clonal expansion. Circulating CD4+ and CD8+ T cells showed clonal expansion by week 6 at 0.1 to 3.0 mg/kg.

The sequencing here drew on CD4+ or CD8+ T cells sorted from blood, taken in a trial of the OX40 agonist ivuxolimab. This rearrangement joins TRBV6-1 to TRBJ2-2, with D perhaps matching TRBD2 (5 bases). This TCR came from an adult with an advanced solid tumor such as melanoma, head and neck, liver or kidney cancer. In DNA form, the CDR3 reads TGTGCCAGCAGTGGTCCGGGGTCCTCTTACACCGGGGAGCTGTTTTTT. It translates to CASSGPGSSYTGELFF.